Described below is a single T cell receptor (beta chain) sequence and its context. Its target is unknown. This record belongs to a study of T cells expressing NK-cell markers. Findings and caveats of the study: In roughly six donors, dominant CD3+CD56+NKG2C+ clonotypes ranked among the top 10 CD8+ clonotypes.

TCRdb re-analyzed the 5' RACE reads; it lists each CDR3 protein once, without DNA. The sample includes 300,000 to 500,000 distinct CDR3 sequences. The CDR3 is 14 amino acids. Germline V gene sequence: CDR1 SGHRS, CDR2 YFSETQ. The source of this sequence is a woman aged 45-65 years in good health. This chain uses TRBV5-1 with TRBJ1-4; the D call of TRBD1 rests on TCRdb alone, since no DNA is present to check it. The sequenced sample was blood T cells: a sorted CD56 or NKG2C T cell subset, CD4+ or CD8+ T cells, or bulk PBMC T cells (not recorded which). CDR3: CASSTGTPSEKLFF.